A single count supports the clone carrying this T cell receptor beta chain. The entry originates in a study of blood T cell repertoires in COVID-19. At the level of the study: PBMCs, B-cell-depleted T cells, or T cells provided the cDNA or gDNA that made up the material.

Clones were read by immunoSEQ multiplex PCR, and TCRdb kept only the in-frame ones, dropping some. The table includes approximately 190,000 clones, just under 85% detected once. Sequencing was done on a sample of peripheral blood. This clonotype was sampled from a woman in her seventies with active or convalescent COVID-19.

The CDR3 nucleotides read TGTGCCACCAGTGATCCCGGGACAGGGAATACTGGGGAGCTGTTTTTT. Its protein is CATSDPGTGNTGELFF. The rearrangement joins TRBV24-1 to TRBJ2-2; TRBD1 matches 9 bases. Trimming took 3 bases from V and 8 from J; bases not matched to a gene: 9. The CDR3 loop spans 16 amino acids. Germline lookup yields CDR1 KGHDR and CDR2 SFDVKD.